Listed below are T cell receptor beta chains from one sample, sequenced in a study of Graves' ophthalmopathy and Graves' hyperthyroidism. One entry per CDR3 protein, called by TCRdb with MiXCR from the multiplex PCR reads. The table lists hundreds of thousands of distinct CDR3 sequences, over 40% of them singletons. Sequenced: peripheral blood. The receptors stem from an adult man with Graves' ophthalmopathy. Each CDR3 is given with its conserved first and last residue. D genes are given only for firm matches. Clone size is not always given. Where it is, it says once, few, many or a class for expanded clones.

V gene: TRBV5-1
J gene: TRBJ1-3
D gene: TRBD1
clone size: -
CDR3 protein: CASSLRGQGNTIYF
CDR3 DNA: TGCGCCAGCAGCCTCCGAGGACAGGGGAACACCATATATTTT

V gene: TRBV11-3
J gene: TRBJ2-5
D gene: TRBD2
clone size: -
CDR3 protein: CASSLPSGPQETQYF
CDR3 DNA: TGTGCCAGCAGCTTGCCTAGCGGTCCTCAAGAGACCCAGTACTTC

V gene: TRBV7-2
J gene: TRBJ2-6
D gene: -
clone size: many
CDR3 protein: CASSARVSGANVLTF
CDR3 DNA: TGTGCCAGCAGCGCTAGGGTTTCTGGGGCCAACGTCCTGACTTTC

V gene: TRBV12-3/TRBV12-4
J gene: TRBJ1-2
D gene: TRBD1
clone size: -
CDR3 protein: CASSSSDRGSHGYTF
CDR3 DNA: TGTGCCAGCAGTTCCTCGGACAGGGGGAGCCATGGCTACACCTTC

V gene: TRBV7-2
J gene: TRBJ1-5
D gene: -
clone size: many
CDR3 protein: CASSQIFGGRGQPQHF
CDR3 DNA: TGTGCCAGCAGCCAGATCTTCGGGGGGCGGGGGCAGCCCCAGCATTTT

V gene: TRBV20-1
J gene: TRBJ2-7
D gene: -
clone size: few
CDR3 protein: CSALTRGSYEQYF
CDR3 DNA: TGCAGTGCTTTAACCAGGGGTTCCTACGAGCAGTACTTC

V gene: TRBV7-6
J gene: TRBJ2-5
D gene: TRBD1
clone size: -
CDR3 protein: CASSWDRNTETQYF
CDR3 DNA: TGTGCCAGCAGCTGGGACAGGAACACTGAGACCCAGTACTTC

V gene: TRBV29-1
J gene: TRBJ1-2
D gene: -
clone size: -
CDR3 protein: CSSPRVGGYTF
CDR3 DNA: TGCAGCTCCCCCAGGGTTGGAGGCTACACCTTC

V gene: TRBV7-8
J gene: TRBJ2-3
D gene: TRBD2
clone size: few
CDR3 protein: CASSAGATGGDTQYF
CDR3 DNA: TGTGCCAGCAGCGCGGGAGCTACCGGGGGGGATACGCAGTATTTT

V gene: TRBV9
J gene: TRBJ1-1
D gene: -
clone size: few
CDR3 protein: CASSYSSQGSTEAFF
CDR3 DNA: TGTGCCAGCAGTTACAGCTCACAGGGTTCAACTGAAGCTTTCTTT

V gene: TRBV6-5
J gene: TRBJ1-5
D gene: -
clone size: many
CDR3 protein: CASSYLSQQEGQPQHF
CDR3 DNA: TGTGCCAGCAGTTACTTATCGCAACAGGAGGGGCAGCCCCAGCATTTT

V gene: TRBV20-1
J gene: TRBJ1-5
D gene: -
clone size: few
CDR3 protein: CSARDLSNQPQHF
CDR3 DNA: TGCAGTGCTAGAGATCTATCGAATCAGCCCCAGCATTTT

V gene: TRBV10-2
J gene: TRBJ2-7
D gene: TRBD2
clone size: -
CDR3 protein: CASSPAGVGGRAYEQYF
CDR3 DNA: TGCGCCAGCAGCCCCGCCGGGGTAGGCGGGAGGGCTTACGAGCAGTACTTC

V gene: TRBV6-6
J gene: TRBJ2-7
D gene: -
clone size: many
CDR3 protein: CASGLSGMDTPYEQYF
CDR3 DNA: TGTGCCAGCGGATTGTCCGGTATGGACACTCCCTACGAGCAGTACTTC

V gene: TRBV2
J gene: TRBJ2-6
D gene: -
clone size: -
CDR3 protein: CASSRSRDRANVLTF
CDR3 DNA: TGTGCCAGCAGCCGGTCCCGGGACAGGGCCAACGTCCTGACTTTC

V gene: TRBV12-3/TRBV12-4
J gene: TRBJ1-2
D gene: TRBD1
clone size: many
CDR3 protein: CASSLTGGHGYTF
CDR3 DNA: TGTGCCAGCAGTTTAACAGGGGGGCATGGCTACACCTTC

V gene: TRBV27
J gene: TRBJ2-7
D gene: -
clone size: -
CDR3 protein: CASSSPGHNSYEQYF
CDR3 DNA: TGTGCCAGCAGTTCACCGGGACATAACAGCTACGAGCAGTACTTC

V gene: TRBV10-3
J gene: TRBJ2-5
D gene: TRBD1
clone size: -
CDR3 protein: CATLDRAQETQYF
CDR3 DNA: TGTGCCACTCTGGACAGGGCTCAAGAGACCCAGTACTTC

V gene: TRBV29-1
J gene: TRBJ1-1
D gene: TRBD1
clone size: -
CDR3 protein: CSVAETGRVVNTEAFF
CDR3 DNA: TGCAGCGTGGCCGAGACAGGGAGGGTCGTGAACACTGAAGCTTTCTTT

V gene: TRBV19
J gene: TRBJ1-5
D gene: -
clone size: many
CDR3 protein: CASSIGQGSNQPQHF
CDR3 DNA: TGTGCCAGTAGTATCGGGCAGGGAAGCAATCAGCCCCAGCATTTT

V gene: TRBV9
J gene: TRBJ1-3
D gene: -
clone size: -
CDR3 protein: CASSVGSASGNTIYF
CDR3 DNA: TGTGCCAGCAGCGTAGGCTCTGCCTCTGGAAACACCATATATTTT

V gene: TRBV5-6
J gene: TRBJ2-5
D gene: -
clone size: many
CDR3 protein: CASSLGPGLQYF
CDR3 DNA: TGTGCCAGCAGCTTGGGCCCGGGACTCCAGTACTTC

V gene: TRBV5-1
J gene: TRBJ2-5
D gene: -
clone size: few
CDR3 protein: CASRGWETQYF
CDR3 DNA: TGCGCCAGCAGAGGGTGGGAGACCCAGTACTTC

V gene: TRBV29-1
J gene: TRBJ2-2
D gene: -
clone size: once
CDR3 protein: CSVERGGNTGELFF
CDR3 DNA: TGCAGCGTTGAACGGGGAGGGAACACCGGGGAGCTGTTTTTT

V gene: TRBV10-3
J gene: TRBJ1-5
D gene: -
clone size: few
CDR3 protein: CASSGTGRGQHF
CDR3 DNA: TGTGCCAGCAGTGGTACAGGGCGCGGCCAGCATTTT

V gene: TRBV14
J gene: TRBJ2-3
D gene: TRBD2
clone size: -
CDR3 protein: CASSQDSGSSDTQYF
CDR3 DNA: TGTGCCAGCAGCCAGGATAGCGGGAGTTCAGATACGCAGTATTTT

V gene: TRBV4-1
J gene: TRBJ2-7
D gene: -
clone size: -
CDR3 protein: CASRGTRSYEQYF
CDR3 DNA: TGCGCCAGCAGGGGAACGCGGAGCTACGAGCAGTACTTC

V gene: TRBV19
J gene: TRBJ2-2
D gene: -
clone size: -
CDR3 protein: CASIPAGFSGELFF
CDR3 DNA: TGTGCCAGTATCCCCGCGGGGTTTTCCGGGGAGCTGTTTTTT

V gene: TRBV19
J gene: TRBJ2-2
D gene: TRBD2
clone size: few
CDR3 protein: CASSAGTSGRELFF
CDR3 DNA: TGTGCCAGTAGTGCCGGGACTAGCGGGAGGGAGCTGTTTTTT

V gene: TRBV2
J gene: TRBJ1-5
D gene: -
clone size: many
CDR3 protein: CASSGGRDLSYSNQPQHF
CDR3 DNA: TGTGCCAGCAGTGGGGGGAGGGACCTCAGTTATAGCAATCAGCCCCAGCATTTT

V gene: TRBV2
J gene: TRBJ1-4
D gene: TRBD1
clone size: many
CDR3 protein: CASRADRVSGEKLFF
CDR3 DNA: TGTGCCAGCAGGGCCGACAGGGTGTCGGGCGAAAAACTGTTTTTT

V gene: TRBV7-3
J gene: TRBJ2-7
D gene: -
clone size: -
CDR3 protein: CASSANREHEQYF
CDR3 DNA: TGTGCCAGCAGCGCCAACAGGGAGCACGAGCAGTACTTC

V gene: TRBV10-3
J gene: TRBJ2-6
D gene: -
clone size: -
CDR3 protein: CAISEHRGGTGANVLTF
CDR3 DNA: TGTGCCATCAGTGAGCACAGGGGGGGCACCGGGGCCAACGTCCTGACTTTC

V gene: TRBV20-1
J gene: TRBJ1-4
D gene: TRBD1
clone size: many
CDR3 protein: CSAGTEEKLFF
CDR3 DNA: TGCAGTGCAGGGACAGAGGAAAAACTGTTTTTT

V gene: TRBV10-2
J gene: TRBJ2-5
D gene: -
clone size: many
CDR3 protein: CASMGVSVYQETQYF
CDR3 DNA: TGCGCCAGCATGGGTGTTTCAGTATACCAAGAGACCCAGTACTTC

V gene: TRBV7-8
J gene: TRBJ2-7
D gene: -
clone size: few
CDR3 protein: CASSTGSHPYEQYF
CDR3 DNA: TGTGCCAGCAGCACGGGGAGCCACCCCTACGAGCAGTACTTC

V gene: TRBV2
J gene: TRBJ2-5
D gene: TRBD1
clone size: -
CDR3 protein: CASKDRGRQETQYF
CDR3 DNA: TGTGCCAGCAAGGACAGGGGGAGGCAAGAGACCCAGTACTTC

V gene: TRBV15
J gene: TRBJ1-1
D gene: -
clone size: many
CDR3 protein: CATSRVGNTEAFF
CDR3 DNA: TGTGCCACCAGCAGAGTGGGGAACACTGAAGCTTTCTTT

V gene: TRBV7-2
J gene: TRBJ2-3
D gene: TRBD2
clone size: -
CDR3 protein: CASSPSLAGGTDTQYF
CDR3 DNA: TGTGCCAGCAGCCCTAGTCTAGCGGGAGGGACAGATACGCAGTATTTT